This is a list of T cell receptor beta chains from one sample in a study of long-term antiretroviral therapy in people with HIV. The protocol was immunoSEQ multiplex PCR, while the TCRdb copy is restricted to in-frame clones and leaves out a portion. The sample shows about 24,000 clones, roughly four fifths of them seen only once. The sequencing used unsorted PBMCs, collected 4.4 years after starting antiretroviral therapy. The source of these receptors is a man aged 25 to 40 with HIV. Each CDR3 is given with its conserved first and last residue. D genes are given only for firm matches. A clone size is listed for some rows: how often the clone was seen (once, few, many), or a class if it is expanded.

d_gene	v_gene	abundance	j_gene	CDR3aa	CDR3nt
NA	TRBV12-5	NA	TRBJ2-1	CASGLGRALSYNEQFF	TGTGCTAGTGGTTTGGGCCGGGCCCTTTCCTACAATGAGCAGTTCTTC
TRBD2	TRBV10-3	NA	TRBJ2-7	CAIKPAKEGRDEQYF	TGTGCCATCAAGCCAGCGAAAGAGGGGAGGGACGAGCAGTACTTC
TRBD1	TRBV5-4	NA	TRBJ1-2	CASSLERGRGYGYTF	TGTGCCAGCAGCTTGGAGAGGGGGCGGGGCTATGGCTACACCTTC
NA	TRBV27	NA	TRBJ2-7	CASAPGPYEQYF	TGTGCCAGCGCCCCGGGGCCGTACGAGCAGTACTTC
TRBD1	TRBV13	NA	TRBJ2-1	CASSPRGTGGAGDEQFF	TGTGCCAGCAGCCCCCGCGGGACAGGGGGCGCCGGGGATGAGCAGTTCTTC
TRBD1	TRBV28	NA	TRBJ1-5	CASRARDRGNQPQHF	TGTGCCAGCAGGGCTCGTGACAGGGGGAATCAGCCCCAGCATTTT
TRBD1	TRBV29-1	NA	TRBJ1-4	CSVEEGTGPGEKLFF	TGCAGCGTTGAAGAGGGGACAGGGCCCGGGGAAAAACTGTTTTTT
TRBD1	TRBV7-8	few	TRBJ1-6	CASSSQTGTDRNNSPLHF	TGTGCCAGCAGCTCCCAGACAGGGACCGATAGAAATAATTCACCCCTCCACTTT
NA	TRBV28	NA	TRBJ2-1	CASRLISNRLNNEQFF	TGTGCCAGCAGGCTGATATCCAATAGGTTGAACAATGAGCAGTTCTTC
NA	TRBV27	NA	TRBJ2-7	CASSDRSSYEQYF	TGTGCCAGCTCGGACAGAAGCTCCTACGAGCAGTACTTC
TRBD1	TRBV5-1	NA	TRBJ1-4	CASSLGTGNEKLFF	TGCGCCAGCAGCTTGGGGACAGGGAATGAAAAACTGTTTTTT
TRBD1	TRBV28	NA	TRBJ1-4	CASSSQGASANEKLFF	TGTGCCAGCAGTTCCCAGGGGGCGAGTGCTAATGAAAAACTGTTTTTT
NA	TRBV27	once	TRBJ1-1	CASSLLRQEVGTEAFF	TGTGCCAGCAGTTTACTTCGACAGGAAGTGGGCACTGAAGCTTTCTTT
NA	TRBV27	NA	TRBJ2-7	CASSPTFPPYEQYF	TGTGCCAGCAGTCCCACCTTCCCCCCCTACGAGCAGTACTTC
TRBD2	TRBV11-2	NA	TRBJ2-7	CASSLVRLAGSYEQYF	TGTGCCAGCAGCTTAGTACGTTTAGCGGGGTCCTACGAGCAGTACTTC
NA	TRBV5-1	NA	TRBJ2-1	CASSPTDESYNEQFF	TGCGCCAGCAGCCCGACGGATGAATCCTACAATGAGCAGTTCTTC
TRBD1	TRBV18	NA	TRBJ1-1	CASSPGPDRAYTEAFF	TGTGCCAGCTCACCAGGACCGGACAGGGCATACACTGAAGCTTTCTTT
NA	TRBV7-2	NA	TRBJ2-7	CASSLGSSGPAYEQYF	TGTGCCAGCAGCTTAGGGTCTTCGGGCCCAGCCTACGAGCAGTACTTC
NA	TRBV14	medium-sized	TRBJ1-2	CASSQAVKAGYTF	TGTGCCAGCAGCCAAGCAGTAAAAGCTGGCTACACCTTC
NA	TRBV5-6	NA	TRBJ1-5	CASSLAGQPQHF	TGTGCCAGCAGCTTGGCCGGTCAGCCCCAGCATTTT
TRBD1	TRBV4-3	NA	TRBJ2-7	CASSQEPTGTATGEQYF	TGCGCCAGCAGCCAAGAACCAACCGGGACAGCTACGGGGGAGCAGTACTTC
NA	TRBV9	NA	TRBJ2-1	CASSVAGTGYNEQFF	TGTGCCAGCAGCGTAGCCGGGACTGGCTACAATGAGCAGTTCTTC
TRBD1	TRBV18	NA	TRBJ2-7	CASSRPTGTGGSYEQYF	TGTGCCAGCTCACGACCGACCGGGACAGGGGGCTCCTACGAGCAGTACTTC
TRBD2	TRBV2	NA	TRBJ2-3	CASSDTSGPSPDTQYF	TGTGCCAGCAGTGATACTAGCGGCCCTAGCCCAGATACGCAGTATTTT
TRBD1	TRBV27	NA	TRBJ1-1	CASSPRTGGLMNTEAFF	TGTGCCAGCAGTCCCCGGACAGGGGGCTTAATGAACACTGAAGCTTTCTTT
TRBD1	TRBV9	NA	TRBJ2-6	CASSATGGPSGANVLTF	TGTGCCAGCAGCGCGACAGGGGGTCCCTCTGGGGCCAACGTCCTGACTTTC
NA	TRBV6-1	NA	TRBJ2-3	CASTTGFTDTQYF	TGTGCCAGCACGACGGGTTTCACAGATACGCAGTATTTT
TRBD2	TRBV18	NA	TRBJ2-3	CAGETSGGTDTQYF	TGTGCCGGCGAGACTAGCGGGGGCACAGATACGCAGTATTTT
NA	TRBV5-6	NA	TRBJ2-7	CASSLRRNLHEQYF	TGTGCCAGCAGCTTGCGGCGAAATCTCCACGAGCAGTACTTC
NA	TRBV19	few	TRBJ2-3	CASSIAAFQDTQYF	TGTGCCAGTAGTATAGCCGCGTTTCAAGATACGCAGTATTTT
NA	TRBV6-6	NA	TRBJ2-7	CASSQRGAGAGEQYF	TGTGCCAGCAGTCAAAGGGGAGCGGGTGCGGGCGAGCAGTACTTC
NA	TRBV7-9	NA	TRBJ1-2	CASSSGTTSYGYTF	TGTGCCAGCAGCTCGGGTACGACCTCTTATGGCTACACCTTC
NA	TRBV5-5	NA	TRBJ2-6	CASSLAVDSGANVLTF	TGTGCCAGCAGCTTGGCCGTGGACTCTGGGGCCAACGTCCTGACTTTC
TRBD2	TRBV5-1	NA	TRBJ2-5	CASSPAPSGRRQETQYF	TGCGCCAGCAGCCCAGCCCCTAGCGGGAGAAGGCAAGAGACCCAGTACTTC
TRBD1	TRBV6-5	NA	TRBJ1-2	CASTKGTGGPTF	TGTGCCAGCACTAAGGGGACAGGGGGGCCCACCTTC
NA	TRBV7-2	NA	TRBJ2-3	CASSFRQHTDTQYF	TGTGCCAGCAGCTTCCGACAGCACACAGATACGCAGTATTTT
NA	TRBV29-1	NA	TRBJ2-1	CSVEAPDKGWTYNEQFF	TGCAGCGTTGAGGCCCCAGACAAGGGTTGGACCTACAATGAGCAGTTCTTC
NA	TRBV2	NA	TRBJ1-1	CATVGQPEAFF	TGTGCCACCGTTGGTCAACCTGAAGCTTTCTTT
NA	TRBV11-2	NA	TRBJ2-7	CASSLVKGSYEQYF	TGTGCCAGCAGCTTAGTTAAGGGCTCCTACGAGCAGTACTTC
TRBD1	TRBV28	NA	TRBJ2-3	CASSSPGQADTQYF	TGTGCCAGCAGTTCCCCGGGACAGGCGGATACGCAGTATTTT
NA	TRBV6-5	NA	TRBJ1-5	CASSYSWAEGDQPQHF	TGTGCCAGCAGTTACTCTTGGGCCGAGGGAGATCAGCCCCAGCATTTT
NA	TRBV10-3	NA	TRBJ1-1	CAIKQDLNTEAFF	TGTGCCATCAAGCAGGACTTGAACACTGAAGCTTTCTTT
NA	TRBV15	NA	TRBJ1-6	CATRTSGGGNSPLHF	TGTGCCACCAGAACCTCTGGGGGGGGTAATTCACCCCTCCACTTT